One and the same sample provided the 26 T cell receptor beta chains below, sequenced in a study of spatial heterogeneity in lung cancer (dated by TCRdb to about 2019). The time point label on this specimen signifies: sample taken at primary tumor resection. Whole RNA extracted from tumor and nontumor lung tissue, or from cryopreserved PBMC samples, was used for TCR sequencing without cell sorting. The library was built by means of 5' RACE. These reads were obtained on a NextSeq 500. TCRdb passed the public sequencing reads through fastp at Q25 and MiXCR, retaining productive beta sequences. Identical CDR3 protein sequences are pooled into one entry, listed with their most common genes and DNA. The sample includes 10,000 to 15,000 distinct CDR3 sequences, with over 15% observed a single time. The ten largest clones capture around 50% of the sample. Sequencing used PBMCs, obtained at surgery. The receptors stem from a male donor with early-stage non-small cell lung cancer.

The rearrangement joins TRBV5-1 to TRBJ2-5; unclear D gene. Germline assignment: CDR1 SGHRS and CDR2 YFSETQ. The V end was cut by 9 bases, the J end by 1 base, with 19 bases between. This CDR3 region has 15 residues. The CDR3 DNA is TGCGCCAACACGGCTTGGACGGCTCCCCAAGAGACCCAGTACTTC. Its translation: CANTAWTAPQETQYF.

The chain has TRBV2 and TRBJ1-1; D is possibly TRBD1 (6 bases). The CDR3 has 12 residues. The germline V and J ends were trimmed by 10 bases and 1 base, with 10 bases remaining between them. Germline V CDR1 and CDR2: SNHLY, FYNNEI. CDR3 sequence reads: CAISTGNTEAFF. The CDR3 DNA is TGTGCCATCTCGACAGGGAACACTGAAGCTTTCTTT.

By sample fraction, this clonotype is medium-sized. V is TRBV7-8 and J is TRBJ2-7; tentative D call: TRBD1 (8 bases). Trimming removed 4 bases at V and 3 bases at J, with 16 bases between. The CDR3 totals 15 residues. Germline assignment: CDR1 SGHVS and CDR2 FQNEAQ. This CDR3 is CASSSGGGSSYEQYF. Written as DNA, the CDR3 is TGTGCCAGCAGCTCAGGGGGCGGGAGTAGCTACGAGCAGTACTTC.

This clonotype was observed many times. CDR3: CASSFGRQETQYF. CDR3 coding DNA: TGTGCCAGCAGCTTTGGGAGGCAAGAGACCCAGTACTTC. The chain has TRBV7-6 and TRBJ2-5, with D perhaps TRBD2 (6 bases). This CDR3 has 13 amino acids. CDR1 SGHVS and CDR2 FNYEAQ come from the germline V gene. Between the trimmed V and J ends, which lost 3 bases and 2 bases, there was a span of 7 bases.

The chain joins TRBV18 to TRBJ1-5; 8 bases line up with TRBD1. The CDR3 extends over 15 amino acids. Germline-derived CDR1 and CDR2 are KGHSH and LQKENI. Germline trimming cut 5 bases from V and 4 bases from J; bases unmatched to any gene: 7. Here the CDR3 reads CASSAGTGGNQPQHF. Written as DNA, the CDR3 is TGTGCCAGCTCAGCCGGTACAGGGGGAAATCAGCCCCAGCATTTT.

This chain connects TRBV28 to TRBJ2-1; 16 bases match TRBD2. This CDR3 contains 15 residues. The germline V gene has CDR1 MDHEN and CDR2 SYDVKM. The V gene end was trimmed by 4 bases and the J gene end by 9 bases; junction bases not matched to a gene: 3. The CDR3 loop reads CASSSGLAGGFEQFF. The CDR3 DNA reads as TGTGCCAGCAGTTCGGGACTAGCGGGAGGGTTTGAGCAGTTCTTC.

A note on this clonotype: A much bigger clone sits one base away, suggesting this may be a read error. This chain links TRBV18 with TRBJ2-3; D ambiguous. V lost 3 bases and J 0 bases, leaving 7 bases between the germline ends. The germline CDR1 and CDR2 sequences are KGHSH and LQKENI. The CDR3 has 14 amino acids. CDR3 region: CASSPGSSTDTQYF. The CDR3 region has the DNA TGTGCCAGCTCACCGGGCTCGAGCACAGATACGCAGTATTTT.

This clonotype has only a few counts. The chain joins TRBV7-8 to TRBJ2-3, with 9 bases fitting TRBD2. CDR3 size: 15 residues. Germline trimming cut 3 bases from V and 3 bases from J; bases unmatched to any gene: 4. The germline gives CDR1 SGHVS, CDR2 FQNEAQ. CDR3 DNA: TGTGCCAGCAGCTTTAATAGCGGGAGAACAGATACGCAGTATTTT. Amino acids: CASSFNSGRTDTQYF.

This clonotype was detected only a few times. The chain couples TRBV2 to TRBJ1-2; D not certain. V was cut by 5 bases and J by 3 bases, with 16 bases left in between. Germline CDR1 SNHLY, CDR2 FYNNEI. This CDR3 spans 15 amino acids. CDR3 nucleotides: TGTGCCAGCAGTCGTTCCTCCTCTCAGGACTATGGCTACACCTTC. Protein product: CASSRSSSQDYGYTF.

In its sample, this clonotype was seen many times. The chain couples TRBV20-1 to TRBJ2-1; D is perhaps TRBD2 (5 bases). This CDR3 has 14 amino acids. Germline assignment: CDR1 DFQATT and CDR2 SNEGSKA (reference sequence). Trimming removed 1 base from V and 3 bases from J, with 10 bases in between. The CDR3 region is CSARGLADYNEQFF. The CDR3 DNA is TGCAGTGCTAGAGGTCTAGCAGACTACAATGAGCAGTTCTTC.

The V and J genes are TRBV5-4 and TRBJ2-7, with 14 bases aligning to TRBD2. The ends lost 4 bases at V and 11 bases at J; junction bases unmatched: 2. The length of the CDR3 is 12 residues. Germline CDR1 and CDR2: SGHNT and YYREEE (reference sequence). DNA of the CDR3: TGTGCCAGCAGCCAGACTAGCGGGAGGGAGTACTTC. It encodes CASSQTSGREYF.

This clonotype was counted a few times. The chain uses TRBV2 and TRBJ1-5; D is perhaps TRBD1 (6 bases). The CDR3 runs to 14 residues. V lost 6 bases and J lost 0, with 9 bases in between. Germline V gene lookup returns CDR1 SNHLY and CDR2 FYNNEI. CDR3 nucleotide sequence: TGTGCCAGCAGGCAGACAGGTAGCAATCAGCCCCAGCATTTT. Translation: CASRQTGSNQPQHF.

The chain links TRBV6-2 or TRBV6-3 to TRBJ2-3; the match to TRBD2 covers 11 bases. In germline, CDR1 is MNHEY, CDR2 SVGEGT. This CDR3 contains 17 residues. The V gene end was trimmed by 2 bases and the J gene end by 2 bases; junction bases not matched to a gene: 6. The CDR3 DNA reads as TGTGCCAGCAGTTACACACTGGGACTAGCGGCCACAGATACGCAGTATTTT. It is translated as CASSYTLGLAATDTQYF.

This clonotype was seen many times. V is TRBV6-1 and J is TRBJ2-3, with D hard to call. In germline, CDR1 is MNHNS, CDR2 SASEGT. Trimming took 1 base from V and 4 from J, leaving 12 bases between them. The CDR3 contains 15 residues. CDR3 residues: CASSEGFVGPDTQYF. The CDR3 nucleotides are TGTGCCAGCAGTGAAGGTTTCGTGGGTCCAGATACGCAGTATTTT.

This clonotype appeared many times. The chain has TRBV7-8 and TRBJ1-2; D gene ambiguous. The CDR3 contains 14 residues. CDR1 and CDR2 from the germline V gene are SGHVS and FQNEAQ. The V end was cut by 0 bases, the J end by 5 bases, with 10 bases between. CDR3 nucleotide sequence: TGTGCCAGCAGCTTAGCGTCCCGGCTATATGGCTACACCTTC. Translation: CASSLASRLYGYTF.

The chain couples TRBV28 to TRBJ2-1, with 9 bases matching TRBD2. The CDR3 consists of 15 residues. CDR1 is MDHEN and CDR2 is SYDVKM in the germline V gene. J lost 9 bases, V lost 3 bases, and 9 bases had no gene match. The DNA of the CDR3 is TGTGCCAGCAGTTTCACTCGCGGGAGGGGGAGTGAGCAGTTCTTC. Amino acids: CASSFTRGRGSEQFF.

This chain connects TRBV11-2 to TRBJ1-4; D uncertain. CDR1 is SGHAT, CDR2 FQNNGV, per germline. V lost 5 bases to trimming and J lost 0 bases, with 13 bases between them. The CDR3 extends over 16 amino acids. In DNA, the CDR3 is TGTGCCAGCAGCCTCGGGAGGTTTGCAACTAATGAAAAACTGTTTTTT. Protein product: CASSLGRFATNEKLFF.

The chain couples TRBV5-4 to TRBJ2-7; 10 bases agree with TRBD2. Germline loops: CDR1 SGHNT, CDR2 YYREEE (reference sequence). The V gene end was trimmed by 5 bases and the J gene end by 5 bases; junction bases not matched to a gene: 10. CDR3 length: 15 amino acids. The CDR3: CASRSSGLASHEQYF. For the CDR3, the DNA is TGTGCCAGCAGATCCTCGGGACTAGCGTCCCACGAGCAGTACTTC.

The chain is built from TRBV2 and TRBJ1-5; D possibly corresponds to TRBD1 (5 bases). This CDR3 region has 15 residues. The germline gives CDR1 SNHLY, CDR2 FYNNEI. V lost 4 bases, J lost 4 bases, and 14 bases lay in between. The CDR3: CASSADMGGNQPQHF. The CDR3 DNA follows: TGTGCCAGCAGTGCAGATATGGGGGGAAATCAGCCCCAGCATTTT.

This clonotype has at least ten counts. The chain couples TRBV29-1 to TRBJ1-2, with TRBD1 identical over 9 bases. Per germline, CDR1 SQVTM and CDR2 ANQGSEA. CDR3 size: 14 residues. J gave up 7 bases and V 2 bases, and 8 bases lay outside the gene matches. In DNA form, the CDR3 reads TGCAGCGTTGAAATCTGGACAGGGGAGTTTGGCTACACCTTC. Protein: CSVEIWTGEFGYTF.

This clonotype came up many times. The V gene is TRBV7-9, the J gene TRBJ2-3, with 7 nucleotides matching TRBD1. Germline V lookup: CDR1 SEHNR, CDR2 FQNEAQ (reference sequence). The CDR3 totals 16 residues. J was trimmed by 0 bases and V by 2 bases; bases with no gene match: 5. CDR3 bases: TGTGCCAGCAGCTTACCTCCGGGACAGAGCACAGATACGCAGTATTTT. Translation: CASSLPPGQSTDTQYF. Variable domain in full (rest from reference TRBV7-9 and TRBJ2-3): DTGVSQNPRHKITKRGQNVTFRCDPISEHNRLYWYRQTLGQGPEFLTYFQNEAQLEKSRLLSDRFSAERPKGSFSTLEIQRTEQGDSAMYLCASSLPPGQSTDTQYFGPGTRLTVL.

The chain links TRBV5-5 to TRBJ2-1; 8 bases align to TRBD2. Unmatched junction bases numbered 3, after V lost 7 bases and J lost 3 bases. The CDR3 loop spans 13 amino acids. Germline V gives CDR1 SGHKS, CDR2 YYEKEE (reference sequence). CDR3 region: CASLGRDYNEQFF. CDR3 sequence (DNA): TGTGCCAGCCTCGGGAGGGACTACAATGAGCAGTTCTTC. The whole variable domain, filled in from reference TRBV5-5 and TRBJ2-1, reads DAGVTQSPTHLIKTRGQQVTLRCSPISGHKSVSWYQQVLGQGPQFIFQYYEKEERGRGNFPDRFSARQFPNYSSELNVNALLLGDSALYLCASLGRDYNEQFFGPGTRLTVL.

Relative to its sample, this clonotype is medium-sized. The chain employs TRBV28 and TRBJ2-3; 10 bases map to TRBD2. This CDR3 has 16 residues. Germline CDR1 reads MDHEN; CDR2 reads SYDVKM. V lost 3 bases to trimming and J lost 3 bases; unmatched junction nucleotides: 6. The CDR3: CASSFMLAGATDTQYF. The CDR3 DNA reads as TGTGCCAGCAGTTTTATGCTAGCGGGAGCTACAGATACGCAGTATTTT.

V gene TRBV18 combines with J gene TRBJ2-1; 10 nucleotides agree with TRBD2. Germline-derived CDR1 and CDR2 are KGHSH and LQKENI. V trimming: 3 bases; J trimming: 9 bases; junction bases outside the gene matches: 11. This CDR3 is built from 16 residues. The CDR3 nucleotides are TGTGCCAGCTCACCGTCCGCTAGCGGGAGAAGAGGTGAGCAGTTCTTC. Amino acid sequence: CASSPSASGRRGEQFF.

The chain employs TRBV19 and TRBJ2-7; weak D call: TRBD2 (6 bases). Trimming shortened V by 6 bases and J by 5 bases, and 14 bases separated the two germline ends. Germline assignment: CDR1 LNHDA and CDR2 SQIVND (reference sequence). This CDR3 is 13 amino acids long. The CDR3 sequence is CASRRGGGDEQYF. The CDR3 nucleotides are TGTGCCAGTAGGAGGGGAGGAGGCGACGAGCAGTACTTC. The whole variable domain, filled in from reference TRBV19 and TRBJ2-7, reads DGGITQSPKYLFRKEGQNVTLSCEQNLNHDAMYWYRQDPGQGLRLIYYSQIVNDFQKGDIAEGYSVSREKKESFPLTVTSAQKNPTAFYLCASRRGGGDEQYFGPGTRLTVT.

This chain joins TRBV21-1 and TRBJ2-1; the table assigns TRBD1, which was not confirmed against the DNA. TRBV21-1 is listed as a pseudogene. This CDR3 is built from 18 residues. The CDR3 spells CASSSIHLAPSSYNEQFF. The CDR3 DNA reads TGTGCCAGCAGCTCGATACACCTAGCGCCCAGCTCCTACAATGAGCAGTTCTTC.